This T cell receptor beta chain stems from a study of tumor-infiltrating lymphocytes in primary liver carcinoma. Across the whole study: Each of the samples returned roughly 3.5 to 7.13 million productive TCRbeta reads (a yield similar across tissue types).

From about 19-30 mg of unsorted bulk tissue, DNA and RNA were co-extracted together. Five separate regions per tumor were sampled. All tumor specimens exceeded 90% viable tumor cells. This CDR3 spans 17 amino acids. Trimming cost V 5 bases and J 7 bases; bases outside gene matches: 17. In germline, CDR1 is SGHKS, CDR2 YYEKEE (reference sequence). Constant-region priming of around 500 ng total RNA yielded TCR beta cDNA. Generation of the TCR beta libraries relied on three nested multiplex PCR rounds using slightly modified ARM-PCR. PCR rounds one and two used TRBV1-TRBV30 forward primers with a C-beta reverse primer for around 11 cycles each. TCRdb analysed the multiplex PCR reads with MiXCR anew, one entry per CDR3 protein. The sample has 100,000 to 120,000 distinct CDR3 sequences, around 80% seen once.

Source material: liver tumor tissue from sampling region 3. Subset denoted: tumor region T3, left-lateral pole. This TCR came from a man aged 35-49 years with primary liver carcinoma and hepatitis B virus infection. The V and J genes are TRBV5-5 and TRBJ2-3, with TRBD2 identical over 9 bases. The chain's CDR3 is CASSPTGVSGSGYTQYF. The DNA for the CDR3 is TGTGCCAGCAGTCCGACCGGGGTTAGCGGGAGTGGATATACGCAGTATTTT.